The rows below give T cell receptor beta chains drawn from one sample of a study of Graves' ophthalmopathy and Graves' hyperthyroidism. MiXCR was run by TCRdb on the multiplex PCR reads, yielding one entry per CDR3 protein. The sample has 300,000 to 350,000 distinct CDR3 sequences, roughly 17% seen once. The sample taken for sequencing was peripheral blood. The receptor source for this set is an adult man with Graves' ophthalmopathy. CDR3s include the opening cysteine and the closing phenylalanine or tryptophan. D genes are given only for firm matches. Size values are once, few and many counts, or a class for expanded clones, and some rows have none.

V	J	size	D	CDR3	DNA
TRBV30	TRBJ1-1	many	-	CAWAGSLNTEAFF	TGTGCCTGGGCAGGGAGCCTGAACACTGAAGCTTTCTTT
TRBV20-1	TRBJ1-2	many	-	CSAIPGLNYGYTF	TGCAGTGCTATCCCAGGACTGAACTATGGCTACACCTTC
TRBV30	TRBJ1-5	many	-	CAWSVQGRGQPQHF	TGTGCCTGGAGTGTACAAGGGAGGGGTCAGCCCCAGCATTTT
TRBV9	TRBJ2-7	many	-	CASSVALGFEQYF	TGTGCCAGCAGCGTCGCCCTGGGGTTCGAGCAGTACTTC
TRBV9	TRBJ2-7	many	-	CASSVDWSIAYEQYF	TGTGCCAGCAGCGTAGACTGGAGCATAGCCTACGAGCAGTACTTC
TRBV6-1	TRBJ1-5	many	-	CASSELAPQGILQPQHF	TGTGCCAGCAGTGAACTTGCTCCCCAGGGAATTTTGCAGCCCCAGCATTTT
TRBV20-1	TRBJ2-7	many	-	CSANYPQGISYEQYF	TGCAGTGCAAACTATCCCCAGGGAATTTCCTACGAGCAGTACTTC
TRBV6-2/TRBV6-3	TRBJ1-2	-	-	CASSSGRGYTF	TGTGCCAGCAGTTCGGGTCGCGGCTACACCTTC
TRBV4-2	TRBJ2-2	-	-	CASSPEGGLAGSNTGELFF	TGTGCCAGCAGCCCCGAAGGGGGACTGGCGGGATCGAACACCGGGGAGCTGTTTTTT
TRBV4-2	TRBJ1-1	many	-	CASSQVDNPEAFF	TGTGCCAGCAGCCAAGTTGATAATCCTGAAGCTTTCTTT
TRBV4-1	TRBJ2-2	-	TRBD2	CASSQGTASGLNTGELFF	TGCGCCAGCAGCCAAGGAACGGCTAGCGGATTGAACACCGGGGAGCTGTTTTTT
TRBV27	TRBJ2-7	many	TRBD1	CASRSPGQGLDEQYF	TGTGCCAGCAGGTCACCGGGACAGGGATTAGACGAGCAGTACTTC
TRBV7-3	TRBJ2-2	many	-	CASSLSRTDPTGELFF	TGTGCCAGCAGCTTAAGCCGGACAGACCCCACCGGGGAGCTGTTTTTT
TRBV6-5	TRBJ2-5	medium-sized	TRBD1	CATLWTGGRQETQYF	TGTGCCACCCTCTGGACAGGGGGCCGTCAGGAGACCCAGTACTTC
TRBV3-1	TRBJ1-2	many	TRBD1	CASSPGGGSGYGYTF	TGTGCCAGCAGCCCTGGAGGGGGCTCTGGGTATGGCTACACCTTC
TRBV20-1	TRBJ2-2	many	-	CSARPNGAGELFF	TGCAGTGCTCGCCCGAATGGCGCCGGGGAGCTGTTTTTT
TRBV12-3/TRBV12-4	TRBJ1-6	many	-	CASSSQGRYSPLHF	TGTGCCAGCAGTTCACAGGGCCGATATTCACCCCTCCACTTT
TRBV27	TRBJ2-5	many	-	CASSPIHAGVRTQYF	TGTGCCAGCAGCCCTATTCACGCAGGGGTCAGGACCCAGTACTTC
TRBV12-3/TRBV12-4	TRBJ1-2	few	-	CASMLGGDGYTF	TGTGCCAGCATGCTAGGTGGAGACGGCTACACCTTC
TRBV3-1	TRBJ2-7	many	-	CASSSTRETYEQYF	TGTGCCAGCAGCTCCACCCGGGAGACCTACGAGCAGTACTTC
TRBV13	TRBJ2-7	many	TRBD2	CASSNPGTSGGAPYEQYF	TGTGCCAGCAGCAACCCCGGGACTAGCGGGGGGGCCCCCTACGAGCAGTACTTC
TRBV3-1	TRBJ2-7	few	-	CASSQRGVRGYEQYF	TGTGCCAGCAGCCAGAGGGGAGTTCGAGGGTACGAGCAGTACTTC
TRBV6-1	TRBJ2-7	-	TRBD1	CASSEYGTGTYEQYF	TGTGCCAGCAGTGAGTATGGGACAGGGACCTACGAGCAGTACTTC
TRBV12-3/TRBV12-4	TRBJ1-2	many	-	CASSLSQGHYGYTF	TGTGCCAGCAGTTTAAGTCAGGGACACTATGGCTACACCTTC
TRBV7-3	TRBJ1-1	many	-	CASSNGEGRVRGTEAFF	TGTGCCAGCAGCAATGGCGAGGGCAGGGTAAGGGGCACTGAAGCTTTCTTT
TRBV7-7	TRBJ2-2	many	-	CACRRQLNTGELFF	TGTGCTTGCCGAAGACAGCTTAACACCGGGGAGCTGTTTTTT
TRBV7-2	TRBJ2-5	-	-	CASRVGGETQYF	TGTGCCAGCCGCGTAGGCGGGGAGACCCAGTACTTC
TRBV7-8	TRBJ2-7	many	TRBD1	CASSPKSPVSGGNYEQYF	TGTGCCAGCAGCCCCAAGTCTCCCGTGTCAGGGGGCAACTACGAGCAGTACTTC
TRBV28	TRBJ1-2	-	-	CASSPTTEAYGYTF	TGTGCCAGCAGCCCAACGACCGAAGCCTATGGCTACACCTTC
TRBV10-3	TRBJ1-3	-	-	CAISESEGNTIYF	TGTGCCATCAGTGAGTCGGAAGGAAACACCATATATTTT
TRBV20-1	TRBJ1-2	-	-	CTPGKGPSYTF	TGCACTCCTGGGAAGGGACCGAGCTACACCTTC
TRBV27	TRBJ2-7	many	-	CASSLGTLGSYEQYF	TGTGCCAGCAGCCTCGGGACATTAGGCTCCTACGAGCAGTACTTC
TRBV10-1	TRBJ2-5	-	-	CASSESLGPKTQYF	TGCGCCAGCAGTGAGTCGTTGGGGCCCAAGACCCAGTACTTC
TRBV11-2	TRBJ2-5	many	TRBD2	CASSTRLAGGRETQYF	TGTGCCAGCAGCACCCGACTAGCGGGGGGGCGTGAGACCCAGTACTTC
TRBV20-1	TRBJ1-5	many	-	CSARDLSGINQPQHF	TGCAGTGCTAGAGATCTATCAGGGATCAATCAGCCCCAGCATTTT
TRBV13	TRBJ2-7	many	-	CASSLRQSTYEQYF	TGTGCCAGCAGCTTGCGACAGTCAACCTACGAGCAGTACTTC
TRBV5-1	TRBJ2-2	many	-	CASKSPGANTGELFF	TGCGCCAGCAAGAGCCCAGGTGCGAACACCGGGGAGCTGTTTTTT
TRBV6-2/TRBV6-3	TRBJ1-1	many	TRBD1	CASTGQANTEAFF	TGTGCCAGCACCGGACAGGCGAACACTGAAGCTTTCTTT
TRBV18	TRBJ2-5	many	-	CASSPLAAVQETQYF	TGTGCCAGCTCACCCCTGGCGGCGGTCCAAGAGACCCAGTACTTC
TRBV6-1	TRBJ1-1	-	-	CTSGLRNTEAFF	TGTACCAGCGGACTAAGGAACACTGAAGCTTTCTTT
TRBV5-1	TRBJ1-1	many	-	CASTPIGGGGTEAFF	TGCGCCAGCACCCCGATCGGGGGCGGGGGTACTGAAGCTTTCTTT
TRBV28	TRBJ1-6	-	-	CASSPGTLVNSPLHF	TGTGCCAGCAGCCCAGGGACGCTGGTGAATTCACCCCTCCACTTT
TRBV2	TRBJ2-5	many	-	CASRVGQNGGETQYF	TGTGCCAGCAGGGTCGGACAAAACGGGGGTGAGACCCAGTACTTC
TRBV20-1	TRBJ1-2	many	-	CSVSGGSNYGYTF	TGCAGTGTCAGCGGTGGGTCTAACTATGGCTACACCTTC